These 11 T cell receptor beta chains came from one sample sequenced in a study of OX40 agonist ivuxolimab in advanced cancers. TCRdb's copy holds only in-frame clones and misses some; the assay was immunoSEQ multiplex PCR. The table records approximately 46,000 clones, more than 70% of them present only once. The sample in question was CD4+ or CD8+ T cells sorted from blood, obtained in a trial of the OX40 agonist ivuxolimab. These receptors originate from an adult with an advanced solid tumor such as melanoma, head and neck, liver or kidney cancer.

The chain is built from TRBV6-1 and TRBJ2-2; perhaps TRBD1 as D (6 bases). Per the germline V gene, CDR1 is MNHNS and CDR2 is SASEGT. V dropped 2 bases and J dropped 1 base, with 11 bases sitting between them. The CDR3 is 16 residues long. CDR3 bases: TGTGCCAGCAGTGAATTGGGGGCGTTGAACACCGGGGAGCTGTTTTTT. Translated, it gives CASSELGALNTGELFF.

The chain recombines TRBV19 with TRBJ1-1; D may be TRBD1 (5 bases). Per germline, CDR1 LNHDA and CDR2 SQIVND (reference sequence). The V and J ends lost 7 bases and 3 bases respectively, with 18 bases between them. This CDR3 comprises 15 residues. This CDR3 is CASKRAGRADTEAFF. CDR3 DNA sequence: TGTGCCAGTAAAAGGGCGGGGCGCGCGGACACTGAAGCTTTCTTT.

This clone was seen repeatedly, ten times or more. This sequence joins TRBV4-1 and TRBJ2-7; no clear D. Trimming stripped 4 bases from V and 1 base from J, with 17 bases between. The CDR3 consists of 16 residues. The germline V gene has CDR1 MGHRA and CDR2 YSYEKL. In DNA form, the CDR3 reads TGCGCCAGCAGCCCCCCCGCCCCATTTGGGTCCTACGAGCAGTACTTC. It translates to CASSPPAPFGSYEQYF.

In its sample, this clone ranks as medium-sized (0.01 to 0.1%). This chain connects TRBV6-1 to TRBJ2-5, with TRBD1 matching 7 bases. The CDR3 sequence is 15 residues long. J gave up 9 bases and V 1 base, and 11 bases lay outside the gene matches. Germline V gives CDR1 MNHNS, CDR2 SASEGT. For the CDR3, the DNA is TGTGCCAGCAGTGAAGGTTGGGACAGCGCAAGGCCCCAGTACTTC. Translating gives CASSEGWDSARPQYF.

There are a few counts of this clone. This sequence joins TRBV2 and TRBJ2-7, with D uncertain. The CDR3 spans 12 residues. Trimming shortened V by 4 bases and J by 3 bases, and 7 bases separated the two germline ends. Germline V lookup: CDR1 SNHLY, CDR2 FYNNEI. The CDR3 here is CASSVWDYEQYF. DNA of the CDR3: TGTGCCAGCAGTGTCTGGGACTACGAGCAGTACTTC. Full variable domain (missing parts from reference TRBV2 and TRBJ2-7): EPEVTQTPSHQVTQMGQEVILRCVPISNHLYFYWYRQILGQKVEFLVSFYNNEISEKSEIFDDQFSVERPDGSNFTLKIRSTKLEDSAMYFCASSVWDYEQYFGPGTRLTVT.

The chain joins TRBV15 to TRBJ2-4, with 8 nucleotides matching TRBD2. Germline trimming cut 1 base from V and 1 base from J; bases unmatched to any gene: 9. The CDR3 is 18 residues long. Germline-derived CDR1 and CDR2 are LNHNV and YYDKDF (reference sequence). The CDR3: CATSRANRLAYAKNIQYF. CDR3 DNA: TGTGCCACCAGCAGAGCCAATCGACTAGCGTACGCCAAAAACATTCAGTACTTC.

The rearrangement joins TRBV19 to TRBJ2-7, with D possibly TRBD1 on 6 matching bases. Germline V lookup: CDR1 LNHDA, CDR2 SQIVND (reference sequence). This CDR3 has 13 residues. Trimming took 0 bases from V and 12 from J, leaving 15 bases between them. In DNA, the CDR3 is TGTGCCAGTAGTATAGATCCGGGACAAGCGTCGTACTTC. Protein sequence: CASSIDPGQASYF.

This clone was seen more than once but under ten times. This rearrangement joins TRBV28 to TRBJ2-7; 7 bases map to TRBD2. The CDR3 contains 15 residues. Germline CDR1 is MDHEN and CDR2 is SYDVKM. J was trimmed by 1 base and V by 3 bases; bases with no gene match: 6. The CDR3 spells CASSFSGLESYEQYF. The CDR3, as DNA: TGTGCCAGCAGTTTTAGCGGGTTAGAGTCCTACGAGCAGTACTTC. Supplemented by reference TRBV28 and TRBJ2-7, the full variable domain reads DVKVTQSSRYLVKRTGEKVFLECVQDMDHENMFWYRQDPGLGLRLIYFSYDVKMKEKGDIPEGYSVSREKKERFSLILESASTNQTSMYLCASSFSGLESYEQYFGPGTRLTVT.

This chain links TRBV15 with TRBJ2-5; 7 bases match TRBD1. J lost 0 bases, V lost 5 bases, and 6 bases had no gene match. Per germline, CDR1 LNHNV and CDR2 YYDKDF (reference sequence). CDR3 length: 15 residues. The CDR3 coding sequence is TGTGCCACCAGCGGAACACAGGGGTACCAAGAGACCCAGTACTTC. Its protein product is CATSGTQGYQETQYF.

The gene calls are TRBV2 and TRBJ2-5, with 12 bases matching TRBD2. Trimming removed 6 bases from V and 5 bases from J; junction bases left unmatched: 4. There are 14 residues in the CDR3. Looked up from germline, CDR1 is SNHLY and CDR2 is FYNNEI. This CDR3 is CASRRLAGDETQYF. For the CDR3, the DNA is TGTGCCAGCAGGAGACTAGCGGGAGATGAGACCCAGTACTTC.

This clone was found once. The chain recombines TRBV5-1 with TRBJ2-1; TRBD2 matches at 10 bases. Trimming removed 3 bases from V and 9 bases from J; junction bases left unmatched: 6. The CDR3 spans 14 residues. Germline CDR1 and CDR2: SGHRS and YFSETQ. The CDR3 spells CASSSGTSESEQFF. DNA for the CDR3: TGCGCCAGCAGCTCGGGGACTAGCGAAAGTGAGCAGTTCTTC.